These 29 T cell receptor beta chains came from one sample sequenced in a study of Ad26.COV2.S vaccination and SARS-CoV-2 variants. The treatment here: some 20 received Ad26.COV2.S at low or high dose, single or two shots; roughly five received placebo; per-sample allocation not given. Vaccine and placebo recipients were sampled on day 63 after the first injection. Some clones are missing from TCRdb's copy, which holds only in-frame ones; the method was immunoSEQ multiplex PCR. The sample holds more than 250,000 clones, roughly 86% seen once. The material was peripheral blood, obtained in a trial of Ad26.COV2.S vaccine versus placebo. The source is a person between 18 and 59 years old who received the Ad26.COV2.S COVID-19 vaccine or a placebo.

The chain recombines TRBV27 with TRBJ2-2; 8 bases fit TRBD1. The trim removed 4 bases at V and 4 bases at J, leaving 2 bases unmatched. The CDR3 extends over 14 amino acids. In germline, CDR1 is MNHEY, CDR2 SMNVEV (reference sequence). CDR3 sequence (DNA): TGTGCCAGCAGTTACACAGGGGGCACCGGGGAGCTGTTTTTT. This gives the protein CASSYTGGTGELFF.

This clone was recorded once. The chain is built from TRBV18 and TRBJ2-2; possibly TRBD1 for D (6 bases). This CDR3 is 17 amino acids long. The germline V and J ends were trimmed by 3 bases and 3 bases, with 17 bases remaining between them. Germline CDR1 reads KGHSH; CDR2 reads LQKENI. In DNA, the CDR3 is TGTGCCAGCTCACCGATTGCCGGGACACACTACACCGGGGAGCTGTTTTTT. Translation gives CASSPIAGTHYTGELFF.

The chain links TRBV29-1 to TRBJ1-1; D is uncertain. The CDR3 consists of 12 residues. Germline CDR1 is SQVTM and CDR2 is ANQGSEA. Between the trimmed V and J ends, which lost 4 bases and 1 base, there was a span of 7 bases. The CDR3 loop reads CSVGGQNTEAFF. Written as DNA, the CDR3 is TGCAGCGTTGGTGGGCAGAACACTGAAGCTTTCTTT.

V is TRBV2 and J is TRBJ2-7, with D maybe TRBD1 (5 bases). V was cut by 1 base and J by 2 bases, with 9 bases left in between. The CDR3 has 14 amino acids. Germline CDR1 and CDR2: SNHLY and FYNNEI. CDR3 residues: CASSEGRAAYEQYF. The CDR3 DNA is TGTGCCAGCAGTGAAGGCAGGGCGGCCTACGAGCAGTACTTC.

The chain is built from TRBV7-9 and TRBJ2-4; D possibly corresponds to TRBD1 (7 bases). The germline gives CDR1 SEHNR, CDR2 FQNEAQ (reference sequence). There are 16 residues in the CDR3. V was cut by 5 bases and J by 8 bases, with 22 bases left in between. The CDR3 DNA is TGTGCCAGCAGCCAACTGACAGGGAGGAGATTCGACATTCAGTACTTC. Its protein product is CASSQLTGRRFDIQYF.

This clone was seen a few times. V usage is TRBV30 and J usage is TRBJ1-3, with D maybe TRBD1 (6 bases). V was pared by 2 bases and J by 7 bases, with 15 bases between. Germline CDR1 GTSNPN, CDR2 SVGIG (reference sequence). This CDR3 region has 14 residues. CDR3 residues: CAWSPRGFRNTIYF. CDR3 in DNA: TGTGCCTGGAGTCCCAGGGGCTTTCGTAACACCATATATTTT.

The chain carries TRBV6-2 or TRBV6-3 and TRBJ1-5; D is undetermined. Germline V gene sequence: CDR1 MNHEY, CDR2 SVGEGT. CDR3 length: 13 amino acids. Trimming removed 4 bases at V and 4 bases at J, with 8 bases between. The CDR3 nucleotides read TGTGCCAGCAGTTCTCAGGTAAATCAGCCCCAGCATTTT. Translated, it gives CASSSQVNQPQHF.

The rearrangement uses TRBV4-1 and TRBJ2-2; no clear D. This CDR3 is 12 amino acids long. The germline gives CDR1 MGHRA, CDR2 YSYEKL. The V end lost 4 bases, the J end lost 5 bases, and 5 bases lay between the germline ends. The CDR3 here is CASSPLTGELFF. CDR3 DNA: TGCGCCAGCAGCCCGCTTACCGGGGAGCTGTTTTTT.

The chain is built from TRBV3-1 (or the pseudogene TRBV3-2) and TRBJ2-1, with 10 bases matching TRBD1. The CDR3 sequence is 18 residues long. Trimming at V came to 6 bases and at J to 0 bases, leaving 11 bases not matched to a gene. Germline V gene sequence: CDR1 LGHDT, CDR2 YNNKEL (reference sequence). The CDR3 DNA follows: TGTGCCAGCAGACCCGGGACAGGGGTCTGGAGCTCCTACAATGAGCAGTTCTTC. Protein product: CASRPGTGVWSSYNEQFF.

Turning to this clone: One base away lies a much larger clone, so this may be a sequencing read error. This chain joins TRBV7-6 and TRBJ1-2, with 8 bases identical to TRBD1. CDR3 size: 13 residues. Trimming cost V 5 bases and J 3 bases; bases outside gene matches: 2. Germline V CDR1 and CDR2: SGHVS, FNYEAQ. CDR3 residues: CASSTGQDYGYTF. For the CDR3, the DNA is TGTGCCAGCAGCACGGGACAGGACTATGGCTACACCTTC.

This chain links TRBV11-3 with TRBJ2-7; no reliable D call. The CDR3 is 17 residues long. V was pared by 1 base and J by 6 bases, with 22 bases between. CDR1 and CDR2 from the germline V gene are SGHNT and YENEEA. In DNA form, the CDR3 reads TGTGCCAGCAGCTTAGTATCCAGCACAGCCGCTCCTGTCGAGCAGTACTTC. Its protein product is CASSLVSSTAAPVEQYF.

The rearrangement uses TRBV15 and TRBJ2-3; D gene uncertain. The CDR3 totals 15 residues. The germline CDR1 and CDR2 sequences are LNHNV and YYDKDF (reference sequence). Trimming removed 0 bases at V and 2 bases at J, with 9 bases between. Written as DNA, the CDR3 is TGTGCCACCAGCAGAGACGCTCAGTACACAGATACGCAGTATTTT. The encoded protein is CATSRDAQYTDTQYF. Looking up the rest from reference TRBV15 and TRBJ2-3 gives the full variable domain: DAMVIQNPRYQVTQFGKPVTLSCSQTLNHNVMYWYQQKSSQAPKLLFHYYDKDFNNEADTPDNFQSRRPNTSFCFLDIRSPGLGDTAMYLCATSRDAQYTDTQYFGPGTRLTVL.

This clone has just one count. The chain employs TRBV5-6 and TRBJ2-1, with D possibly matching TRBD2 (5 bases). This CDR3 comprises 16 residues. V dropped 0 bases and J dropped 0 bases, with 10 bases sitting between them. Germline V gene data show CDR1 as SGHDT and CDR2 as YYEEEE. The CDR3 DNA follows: TGTGCCAGCAGCTTGGCGGGGTTACGCTCCTACAATGAGCAGTTCTTC. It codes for CASSLAGLRSYNEQFF.

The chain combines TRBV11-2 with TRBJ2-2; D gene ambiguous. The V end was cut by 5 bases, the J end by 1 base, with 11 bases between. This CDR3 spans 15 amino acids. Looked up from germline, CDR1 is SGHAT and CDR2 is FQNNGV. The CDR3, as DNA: TGTGCCAGCAGCCCACAAACACAGAACACCGGGGAGCTGTTTTTT. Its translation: CASSPQTQNTGELFF.

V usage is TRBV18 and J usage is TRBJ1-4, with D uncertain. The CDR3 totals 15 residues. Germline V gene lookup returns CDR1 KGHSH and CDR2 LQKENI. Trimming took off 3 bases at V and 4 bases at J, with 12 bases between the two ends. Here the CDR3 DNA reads TGTGCCAGCTCACCCCCCTGGGGAAGTAATGAAAAACTGTTTTTT. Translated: CASSPPWGSNEKLFF.

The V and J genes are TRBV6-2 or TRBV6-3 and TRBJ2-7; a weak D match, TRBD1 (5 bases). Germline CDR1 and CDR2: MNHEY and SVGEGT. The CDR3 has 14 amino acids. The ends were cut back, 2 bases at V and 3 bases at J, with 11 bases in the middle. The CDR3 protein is CASSYRTLIYEQYF. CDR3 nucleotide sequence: TGTGCCAGCAGTTACCGGACACTCATCTACGAGCAGTACTTC.

CDR3 sequence (DNA): TGTGCCAGCAGCCAAGTACGGTACAATGAGCAGTTCTTC. It encodes CASSQVRYNEQFF. The chain uses TRBV3-1 (or the pseudogene TRBV3-2) and TRBJ2-1; D remains ambiguous. Germline CDR1 and CDR2: LGHDT and YNNKEL (reference sequence). This CDR3 comprises 13 residues. Trimming stripped 1 base from V and 4 bases from J, with 5 bases between.

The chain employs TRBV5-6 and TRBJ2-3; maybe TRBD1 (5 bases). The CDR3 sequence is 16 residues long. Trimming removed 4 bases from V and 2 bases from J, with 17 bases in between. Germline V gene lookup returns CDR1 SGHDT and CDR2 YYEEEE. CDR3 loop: CASSVLRTRITDTQYF. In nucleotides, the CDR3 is TGTGCCAGCAGCGTACTCCGGACAAGAATCACAGATACGCAGTATTTT.

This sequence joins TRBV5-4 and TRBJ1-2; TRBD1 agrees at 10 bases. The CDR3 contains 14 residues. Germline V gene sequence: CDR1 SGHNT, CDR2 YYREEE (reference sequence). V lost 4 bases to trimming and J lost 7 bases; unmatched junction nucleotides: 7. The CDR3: CASSRDRGLSGYTF. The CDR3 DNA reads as TGTGCCAGCAGCAGAGACAGGGGGCTCTCTGGCTACACCTTC.

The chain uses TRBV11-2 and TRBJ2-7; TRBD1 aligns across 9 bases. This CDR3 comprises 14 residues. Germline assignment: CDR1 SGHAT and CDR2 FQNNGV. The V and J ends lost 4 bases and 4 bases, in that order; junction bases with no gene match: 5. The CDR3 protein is CASSSAGTGYEQYF. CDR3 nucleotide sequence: TGTGCCAGCAGCTCGGCCGGGACAGGGTACGAGCAGTACTTC. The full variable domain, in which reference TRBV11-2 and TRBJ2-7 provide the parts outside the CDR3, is EAGVAQSPRYKIIEKRQSVAFWCNPISGHATLYWYQQILGQGPKLLIQFQNNGVVDDSQLPKDRFSAERLKGVDSTLKIQPAKLEDSAVYLCASSSAGTGYEQYFGPGTRLTVT.

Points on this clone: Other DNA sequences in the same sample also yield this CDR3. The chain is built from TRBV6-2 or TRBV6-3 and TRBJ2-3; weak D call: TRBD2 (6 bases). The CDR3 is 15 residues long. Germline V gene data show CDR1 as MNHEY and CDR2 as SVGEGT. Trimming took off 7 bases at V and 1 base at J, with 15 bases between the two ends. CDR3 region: CASNPSGEGTDTQYF. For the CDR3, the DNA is TGTGCCAGCAACCCCTCGGGAGAGGGCACAGATACGCAGTATTTT.

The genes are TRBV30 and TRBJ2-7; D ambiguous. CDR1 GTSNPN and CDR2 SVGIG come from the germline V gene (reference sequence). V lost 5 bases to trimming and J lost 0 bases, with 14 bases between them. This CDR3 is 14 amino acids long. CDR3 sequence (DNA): TGTGCCTGGGAAAGACACCCGAGCTCCTACGAGCAGTACTTC. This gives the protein CAWERHPSSYEQYF.

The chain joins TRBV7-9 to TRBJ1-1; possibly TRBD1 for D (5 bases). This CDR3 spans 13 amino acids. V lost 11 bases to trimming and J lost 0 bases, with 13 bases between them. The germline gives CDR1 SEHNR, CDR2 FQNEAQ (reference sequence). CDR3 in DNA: TGTGCCGATCGCCCACAGGTGAACACTGAAGCTTTCTTT. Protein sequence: CADRPQVNTEAFF.

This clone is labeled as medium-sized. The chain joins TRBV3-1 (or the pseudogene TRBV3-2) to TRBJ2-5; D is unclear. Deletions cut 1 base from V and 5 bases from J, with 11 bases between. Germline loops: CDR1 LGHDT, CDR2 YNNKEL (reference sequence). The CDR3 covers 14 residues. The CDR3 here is CASSQVNTGETQYF. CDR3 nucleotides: TGTGCCAGCAGCCAAGTGAATACCGGCGAGACCCAGTACTTC.

CDR3 in DNA: TGTGCCAGCAGTTACGGGACTGAATCCTACGAGCAGTACTTC. Its translation is CASSYGTESYEQYF. The chain combines TRBV6-5 with TRBJ2-7, with D maybe TRBD2 (6 bases). There are 14 residues in the CDR3. Deletions cut 2 bases from V and 1 base from J, with 9 bases between. The germline CDR1 and CDR2 sequences are MNHEY and SVGAGI.

CDR3 sequence: CASTRDRDRYEQYF. For the CDR3, the DNA is TGTGCCAGCACCCGGGACAGGGACAGGTATGAGCAGTACTTC. The gene calls are TRBV27 and TRBJ2-7; 9 bases map to TRBD1. The CDR3 has 14 residues. V was clipped by 7 bases and J by 7 bases; unmatched bases: 11. Germline-derived CDR1 and CDR2 are MNHEY and SMNVEV (reference sequence).

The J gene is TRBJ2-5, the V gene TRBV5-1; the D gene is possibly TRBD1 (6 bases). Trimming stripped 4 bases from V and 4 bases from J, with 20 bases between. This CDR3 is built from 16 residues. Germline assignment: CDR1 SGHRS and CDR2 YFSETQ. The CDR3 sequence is CASSPQQGLSVETQYF. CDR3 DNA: TGCGCCAGCAGCCCGCAACAGGGATTAAGTGTAGAGACCCAGTACTTC.

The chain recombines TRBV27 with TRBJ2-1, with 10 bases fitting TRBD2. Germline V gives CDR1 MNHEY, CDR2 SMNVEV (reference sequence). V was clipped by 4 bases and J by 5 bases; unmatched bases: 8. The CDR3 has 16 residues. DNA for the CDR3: TGTGCCAGCAGTTCATCTCTAGCGGGAGCCCACAATGAGCAGTTCTTC. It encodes CASSSSLAGAHNEQFF.

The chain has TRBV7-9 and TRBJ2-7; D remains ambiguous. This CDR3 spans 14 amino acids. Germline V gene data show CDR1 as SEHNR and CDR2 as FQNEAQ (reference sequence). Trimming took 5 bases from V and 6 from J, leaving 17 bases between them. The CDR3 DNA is TGTGCCAGCAGCCCCCCCGCAAATACCGCCGAGCAGTACTTC. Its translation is CASSPPANTAEQYF.